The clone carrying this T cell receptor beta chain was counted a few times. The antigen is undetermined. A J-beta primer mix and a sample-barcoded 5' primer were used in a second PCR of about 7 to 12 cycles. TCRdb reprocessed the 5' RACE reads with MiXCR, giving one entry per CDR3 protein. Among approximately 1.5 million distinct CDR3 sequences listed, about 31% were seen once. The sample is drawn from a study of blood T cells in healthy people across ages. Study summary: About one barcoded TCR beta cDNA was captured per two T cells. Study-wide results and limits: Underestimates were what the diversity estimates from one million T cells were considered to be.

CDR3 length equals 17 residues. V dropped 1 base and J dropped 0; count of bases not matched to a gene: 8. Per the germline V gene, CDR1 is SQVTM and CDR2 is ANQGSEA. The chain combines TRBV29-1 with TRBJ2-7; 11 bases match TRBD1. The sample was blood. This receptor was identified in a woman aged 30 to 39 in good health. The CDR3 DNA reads TGCAGCGTTGAAGCAGTTAGAGGGACAGGGGGCTCCTACGAGCAGTACTTC. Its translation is CSVEAVRGTGGSYEQYF.